These 18 T cell receptor beta chains came from one sample sequenced in a study of beta chain features in type 1 diabetes. Every isolated RNA sample was fully reverse transcribed, so sequencing captured expressed TCRB transcripts. The repertoire was sequenced with immunoSEQ multiplex PCR; TCRdb's copy has only in-frame clones and lacks some. The sample carries 860,000 or so clones, 17% recorded once. The material sequenced was naive CD4+ T cells from blood. These receptors were obtained from a woman aged 18-30 years in good health.

V is TRBV28 and J is TRBJ2-7, with 9 bases fitting TRBD2. The CDR3 spans 13 residues. In germline, CDR1 is MDHEN, CDR2 SYDVKM. Losses at the gene ends were 7 bases for V and 3 bases for J; bases not matched to a gene: 4. The CDR3 loop is CASTLAGSYEQYF. In DNA, the CDR3 is TGTGCCAGCACCCTAGCGGGGAGCTACGAGCAGTACTTC.

This clone was detected only once. Distinct nucleotide sequences in the sample also encode this CDR3. The rearrangement links TRBV18 to TRBJ1-2, with a tentative D call TRBD1 (5 bases). The CDR3 has 13 amino acids. Germline V CDR1 and CDR2: KGHSH, LQKENI. V shed 6 bases and J shed 3 bases, with 11 bases lying between them. As DNA, the CDR3 is TGTGCCAGCTCCCCTCAAGGGGACTATGGCTACACCTTC. Encoded protein: CASSPQGDYGYTF. The full variable domain, rest sourced from reference TRBV18 and TRBJ1-2, is NAGVMQNPRHLVRRRGQEARLRCSPMKGHSHVYWYRQLPEEGLKFMVYLQKENIIDESGMPKERFSAEFPKEGPSILRIQQVVRGDSAAYFCASSPQGDYGYTFGSGTRLTVV.

V usage is TRBV7-2 and J usage is TRBJ2-5, with 7 bases lining up with TRBD2. The DNA end lines up better with TRBJ2-7; the J call may be wrong. Germline loops: CDR1 SGHTA, CDR2 FQGNSA. There are 13 residues in the CDR3. In DNA, the CDR3 is TGTGCCAGCAGCTCTAGCGGAGCCTACGAGCAGTACTTC. It yields the protein CASSSSGAYEQYF.

The chain couples TRBV5-1 to TRBJ2-4, with D maybe TRBD2 (7 bases). V gave up 5 bases and J gave up 7 bases, with 13 bases separating them. CDR1 is SGHRS and CDR2 is YFSETQ in the germline V gene. The CDR3 loop spans 13 amino acids. The CDR3 loop is CASRSGGLNIQYF. The CDR3 bases are TGCGCCAGCAGGTCGGGGGGCTTGAACATTCAGTACTTC.

The V call is TRBV27, the J call TRBJ2-5; 8 bases map to TRBD2. V shed 6 bases, J shed 9 bases, and the junction held 15 bases outside the gene matches. This CDR3 is built from 15 residues. Germline V CDR1 and CDR2: MNHEY, SMNVEV (reference sequence). The CDR3 DNA reads as TGTGCCAGCAGCTCCCCCTCCCGGGAGGGGGTCGCCCAGTACTTC. It codes for CASSSPSREGVAQYF.

The V and J genes are TRBV2 and TRBJ2-2; D could derive from TRBD1 or TRBD2 (6 bases each). V was clipped by 6 bases and J by 2 bases, with 10 bases between them. This CDR3 is 14 amino acids long. Looked up from germline, CDR1 is SNHLY and CDR2 is FYNNEI. In DNA, the CDR3 is TGTGCCAGCAGGAAGGGGGGAAACACCGGGGAGCTGTTTTTT. Translated, it gives CASRKGGNTGELFF.

The chain employs TRBV12-1 and TRBJ2-7; the table calls TRBD1, which could not be checked here. TRBV12-1 is recorded as a pseudogene. The CDR3 sequence is 13 residues long. The CDR3 protein is CASSFTGTYEQYF. The CDR3 DNA follows: TGTGCCAGCAGCTTTACAGGGACCTACGAGCAGTACTTC.

As regards this clone: A far larger clone lies a single base away; this is likely a read error. The chain joins TRBV7-3 to TRBJ2-3; no reliable D call. Deletions cut 5 bases from V and 2 bases from J, with 2 bases between. The CDR3 is made up of 11 amino acids. Germline V lookup: CDR1 SGHTA, CDR2 FQGTGA. The CDR3: CASSNTDTQYF. For the CDR3, the DNA is TGTGCCAGCAGCAACACAGATACGCAGTATTTT. Combining the CDR3 with reference TRBV7-3 and TRBJ2-3 gives the whole variable domain GAGVSQTPSNKVTEKGKYVELRCDPISGHTALYWYRQSLGQGPEFLIYFQGTGAADDSGLPNDRFFAVRPEGSVSTLKIQRTERGDSAVYLCASSNTDTQYFGPGTRLTVL.

This clone appeared a few times. The chain links TRBV21-1 to TRBJ1-4. TRBV21-1 is recorded as a pseudogene. The CDR3 sequence is 14 residues long. The DNA for the CDR3 is TGTGCCAGCAGCACCCATCGGGGGGCCGGGAAACTGTTTTTT. Translated: CASSTHRGAGKLFF.

This clone was picked up a small number of times. Other DNA variants within this sample encode the same CDR3. The V call is TRBV7-2, the J call TRBJ1-2; TRBD1 matches at 9 bases. Trimming took 3 bases from V and 5 from J; bases not matched to a gene: 1. CDR3 length: 13 amino acids. Germline CDR1 is SGHTA and CDR2 is FQGNSA. CDR3 protein: CASSLDRGYGYTF. CDR3 DNA: TGTGCCAGCAGCTTGGACAGGGGTTATGGCTACACCTTC.

The chain links TRBV6-6 to TRBJ2-7; D gene unclear. CDR3 length: 11 residues. Germline CDR1 reads MNHNY; CDR2 reads SVGAGI (reference sequence). The V end was cut by 10 bases, the J end by 3 bases, with 10 bases between. The CDR3 is CATITNYEQYF. In nucleotides, the CDR3 is TGTGCCACGATCACTAACTACGAGCAGTACTTC.

The chain joins TRBV5-1 to TRBJ2-1; D remains ambiguous. The CDR3 sequence is 14 residues long. V was trimmed by 0 bases and J by 4 bases, leaving 8 bases between them. CDR1 SGHRS and CDR2 YFSETQ come from the germline V gene. CDR3 residues: CASSLVQVYNEQFF. The CDR3 coding sequence is TGCGCCAGCAGCTTGGTGCAGGTTTACAATGAGCAGTTCTTC.

This clone was detected a few times. The chain uses TRBV4-2 and TRBJ2-3; 7 positions match TRBD2. The V gene's germline CDR1 is LGHNA and CDR2 YNFKEQ. After removal of 3 bases from V and 6 bases from J, the junction contained 9 bases not matched to a gene. This CDR3 is 15 amino acids long. The CDR3 DNA is TGTGCCAGCAGCCAGACTAGCTCCGGTCCGGATACGCAGTATTTT. Translated, it gives CASSQTSSGPDTQYF.

This clone was picked up a small number of times. This chain links TRBV7-2 with TRBJ1-4; unclear D gene. The V end lost 1 base, the J end lost 0 bases, and 9 bases lay between the germline ends. Germline CDR1 is SGHTA and CDR2 is FQGNSA. The CDR3 loop spans 16 amino acids. CDR3 bases: TGTGCCAGCAGCTTAGACCTGACCACAACTAATGAAAAACTGTTTTTT. Protein product: CASSLDLTTTNEKLFF.

The rearrangement joins TRBV28 to TRBJ1-5; maybe TRBD1 (6 bases). The CDR3 has 16 amino acids. With 2 bases removed from V and 3 bases from J, the gap between germline ends came to 14 bases. Germline V lookup: CDR1 MDHEN, CDR2 SYDVKM. The CDR3: CASSLQAGTNNQPQHF. Here the CDR3 DNA reads TGTGCCAGCAGTTTACAGGCAGGGACAAACAATCAGCCCCAGCATTTT.

The table lists this clone with a few counts. V is TRBV10-3 and J is TRBJ2-3; TRBD2 matches at 11 bases. With V trimmed by 10 bases and J by 6 bases, 3 bases remained unmatched. CDR1 ENHRY and CDR2 SYGVKD come from the germline V gene. This CDR3 contains 12 residues. The DNA for the CDR3 is TGTGCCACCTGGACTAGCGGGGATACGCAGTATTTT. It yields the protein CATWTSGDTQYF.

The V gene is TRBV5-1, the J gene TRBJ2-7; 14 bases line up with TRBD2. This CDR3 is 17 amino acids long. Germline V gene sequence: CDR1 SGHRS, CDR2 YFSETQ. Losses at the gene ends were 0 bases for V and 4 bases for J; bases not matched to a gene: 6. The CDR3, as DNA: TGCGCCAGCAGCTTGGCCAGGGGACTAGCGGGAGCATACGAGCAGTACTTC. Its translation: CASSLARGLAGAYEQYF. Together with reference TRBV5-1 and TRBJ2-7, the CDR3 gives the full variable domain: KAGVTQTPRYLIKTRGQQVTLSCSPISGHRSVSWYQQTPGQGLQFLFEYFSETQRNKGNFPGRFSGRQFSNSRSEMNVSTLELGDSALYLCASSLARGLAGAYEQYFGPGTRLTVT.

This clone was recorded a few times. V usage is TRBV19 and J usage is TRBJ2-1; 8 positions agree with TRBD1. This CDR3 spans 14 amino acids. The V gene end was trimmed by 8 bases and the J gene end by 4 bases; junction bases not matched to a gene: 7. Looked up from germline, CDR1 is LNHDA and CDR2 is SQIVND (reference sequence). CDR3 nucleotides: TGTGCCAGTCAAGGACAGGGACAATACAATGAGCAGTTCTTC. The encoded protein is CASQGQGQYNEQFF.